Sequencing of this T cell receptor beta chain was carried out in a study of blood T cell repertoires in COVID-19. Sequencing was performed with immunoSEQ multiplex PCR; in TCRdb, only in-frame clones are kept and a portion is missing. The sample contains 51,000 or so clones, roughly 89% of which appear only once. J was trimmed by 7 bases and V by 4 bases; bases with no gene match: 15. Per the germline V gene, CDR1 is KGHDR and CDR2 is SFDVKD. The CDR3 covers 17 residues. The V and J genes are TRBV24-1 and TRBJ2-1; 7 bases align to TRBD2. Sequencing was done on a sample of peripheral blood. The clonotype comes from an elderly man with active or convalescent COVID-19. The CDR3 is CATSDNRPGRGYNEQFF. For the CDR3, the DNA is TGTGCCACCAGTGACAACCGGCCGGGGCGGGGGTATAATGAGCAGTTCTTC.